The 18 T cell receptor beta chains below come from one sample, sequenced in a study of blood T cell repertoires in COVID-19. Sequencing was performed with immunoSEQ multiplex PCR; in TCRdb, only in-frame clones are kept and a portion is missing. The sample yields over 150,000 clones, roughly nine tenths seen once. Sequenced: peripheral blood. These TCRs come from a man aged 45-65 years with acute or convalescent COVID-19.

The chain has TRBV7-9 and TRBJ2-5, with D possibly TRBD2 on 6 matching bases. Germline V CDR1 and CDR2: SEHNR, FQNEAQ (reference sequence). The CDR3 is made up of 16 amino acids. V was trimmed by 1 base and J by 4 bases, leaving 16 bases between them. CDR3 sequence (DNA): TGTGCCAGCAGCTTAGGATTGGGCGGGATTGGAGAGACCCAGTACTTC. Amino acid sequence: CASSLGLGGIGETQYF.

The V call is TRBV24-1, the J call TRBJ2-1; no firm D call. Germline V CDR1 and CDR2: KGHDR, SFDVKD. Trimming stripped 3 bases from V and 4 bases from J, with 6 bases between. The CDR3 length is 13 residues. Here the CDR3 DNA reads TGTGCCACCAGTGATGACGGGTACAATGAGCAGTTCTTC. Its protein product is CATSDDGYNEQFF.

The gene calls are TRBV29-1 and TRBJ1-2; 10 bases are shared with TRBD1. Germline CDR1 SQVTM, CDR2 ANQGSEA. CDR3 size: 14 residues. V gave up 6 bases and J gave up 4 bases; unmatched junction bases: 8. CDR3 nucleotides: TGCAGCGTACCGGGACAGGGGTTCGGCTATGGCTACACCTTC. Translation: CSVPGQGFGYGYTF. The variable domain in full, with the rest retrieved from reference TRBV29-1 and TRBJ1-2, is SAVISQKPSRDICQRGTSLTIQCQVDSQVTMMFWYRQQPGQSLTLIATANQGSEATYESGFVIDKFPISRPNLTFSTLTVSNMSPEDSSIYLCSVPGQGFGYGYTFGSGTRLTVV.

This clone was picked up one time. The rearrangement links TRBV28 to TRBJ2-2, with 11 positions matching TRBD2. The V and J ends lost 8 bases and 5 bases, in that order; junction bases with no gene match: 4. Germline CDR1 reads MDHEN; CDR2 reads SYDVKM. This CDR3 spans 14 amino acids. CDR3 loop: CASYSGGATGELFF. The DNA of the CDR3 is TGTGCCAGCTATAGCGGGGGGGCAACCGGGGAGCTGTTTTTT.

The table lists this clone with a count of one. In DNA, the CDR3 is TGTGCCAGTACTTCAGGGGTCTCACCCCTCCACTTT. It codes for CASTSGVSPLHF. V gene TRBV12-3 or TRBV12-4 combines with J gene TRBJ1-6, with D perhaps TRBD1 (6 bases). This CDR3 has 12 residues. With 9 bases removed from V and 10 bases from J, the gap between germline ends came to 13 bases.

The V call is TRBV5-1, the J call TRBJ2-3; TRBD2 matches at 9 bases. Losses at the gene ends were 4 bases for V and 6 bases for J; bases not matched to a gene: 12. Germline assignment: CDR1 SGHRS and CDR2 YFSETQ. The CDR3 sequence is 16 residues long. The CDR3 bases are TGCGCCAGCAGCCTCCCGGGCGGGGGGGCCGGGGATACGCAGTATTTT. It translates to CASSLPGGGAGDTQYF.

The genes are TRBV4-2 and TRBJ1-6; D is unresolved. The CDR3 totals 18 residues. The ends were cut back, 4 bases at V and 10 bases at J, with 26 bases in the middle. Germline-derived CDR1 and CDR2 are LGHNA and YNFKEQ. This CDR3 reads CASSRTLSQPTLRSPLHF. The CDR3 region has the DNA TGTGCCAGCAGCCGGACTCTCAGCCAGCCTACATTACGATCACCCCTCCACTTT.

As to this clone: The sample has other DNA sequences that encode this CDR3 too. The chain employs TRBV6-5 and TRBJ1-4; D not resolved. Germline CDR1 MNHEY, CDR2 SVGAGI. V lost 4 bases and J lost 7, with 7 bases in between. The CDR3 spans 12 residues. CDR3 DNA: TGTGCCAGCAGTTCCCGGGGTGAAAAACTGTTTTTT. This sequence encodes CASSSRGEKLFF.

The J gene is TRBJ2-3, the V gene TRBV5-1; tentatively, D is TRBD2 (6 bases). The CDR3 is made up of 14 amino acids. The V gene lost 0 bases and the J gene lost 5 bases, with 10 bases spanning the gap. The germline V gene has CDR1 SGHRS and CDR2 YFSETQ. The CDR3 protein is CASSLGTIIDTQYF. CDR3 bases: TGCGCCAGCAGCTTGGGGACTATAATAGATACGCAGTATTTT.

V is TRBV19 and J is TRBJ2-3; TRBD2 matches 15 bases. Looked up from germline, CDR1 is LNHDA and CDR2 is SQIVND (reference sequence). The V segment lost 5 bases and the J segment 5 bases; nucleotides outside the gene matches: 8. This CDR3 has 17 residues. CDR3 in amino acids: CASSWTSGGASGDTQYF. DNA for the CDR3: TGTGCCAGTAGTTGGACTAGCGGGGGGGCCTCCGGAGATACGCAGTATTTT. Using reference TRBV19 and TRBJ2-3 for the parts outside the CDR3, the full variable domain is DGGITQSPKYLFRKEGQNVTLSCEQNLNHDAMYWYRQDPGQGLRLIYYSQIVNDFQKGDIAEGYSVSREKKESFPLTVTSAQKNPTAFYLCASSWTSGGASGDTQYFGPGTRLTVL.

J is TRBJ2-5 and V is TRBV7-2; 12 nucleotides agree with TRBD1. CDR1 and CDR2 (germline): SGHTA, FQGNSA. The V gene end was trimmed by 6 bases and the J gene end by 4 bases; junction bases not matched to a gene: 9. The CDR3 contains 16 residues. CDR3 DNA: TGTGCCAGCAGTCAGGGGGGACAGGGGGCGGGAGAGACCCAGTACTTC. It is translated as CASSQGGQGAGETQYF.

This chain connects TRBV28 to TRBJ1-5; no clear D gene. V lost 6 bases to trimming and J lost 5 bases, with 8 bases between them. The CDR3 consists of 12 residues. CDR1 is MDHEN, CDR2 SYDVKM, per germline. CDR3 region: CASREAYQPQHF. In DNA form, the CDR3 reads TGTGCCAGCAGGGAGGCCTATCAGCCCCAGCATTTT.

The chain links TRBV9 to TRBJ2-1; TRBD2 is a possible D gene (6 bases). V was cut by 3 bases and J by 0 bases, with 10 bases left in between. There are 15 residues in the CDR3. Germline CDR1 reads SGDLS; CDR2 reads YYNGEE. CDR3 coding DNA: TGTGCCAGCAGCGGCCGGGACTCCTCCTACAATGAGCAGTTCTTC. Residues: CASSGRDSSYNEQFF. The entire variable domain, with the rest obtained from reference TRBV9 and TRBJ2-1, is as follows: DSGVTQTPKHLITATGQRVTLRCSPRSGDLSVYWYQQSLDQGLQFLIQYYNGEERAKGNILERFSAQQFPDLHSELNLSSLELGDSALYFCASSGRDSSYNEQFFGPGTRLTVL.

CDR3 sequence (DNA): TGTGCCAGCAGTTTACAGGGCCTCTATGGCTACACCTTC. Translated: CASSLQGLYGYTF. The chain uses TRBV28 and TRBJ1-2; D is possibly TRBD1 (5 bases). V dropped 2 bases and J dropped 4 bases, with 8 bases sitting between them. The germline V gene encodes CDR1 MDHEN and CDR2 SYDVKM. The CDR3 extends over 13 amino acids.

The chain links TRBV5-5 to TRBJ1-3; D unclear. Germline CDR1 reads SGHKS; CDR2 reads YYEKEE (reference sequence). Trimming cost V 4 bases and J 0 bases, with 8 bases left between them. CDR3 length equals 14 residues. The CDR3 spells CASSDGNSGNTIYF. In DNA, the CDR3 is TGTGCCAGCAGCGACGGGAACTCTGGAAACACCATATATTTT.

The V and J genes are TRBV7-9 and TRBJ2-5; tentative D call: TRBD1 (5 bases). V shed 4 bases and J shed 4 bases, with 22 bases lying between them. Germline lookup yields CDR1 SEHNR and CDR2 FQNEAQ (reference sequence). This CDR3 has 17 residues. Here the CDR3 DNA reads TGTGCCAGCAGCTCCATGTATTCAGGGCCGGGCGTAGAGACCCAGTACTTC. This translates into CASSSMYSGPGVETQYF.

CDR3 DNA: TGTGCCAGCAGTTTCAGACTAGCGGGTGGGAGCAATGAGCAGTTCTTC. It codes for CASSFRLAGGSNEQFF. V usage is TRBV2 and J usage is TRBJ2-1; TRBD2 matches 10 bases. This CDR3 spans 16 amino acids. Trimming took 5 bases from V and 6 from J; bases not matched to a gene: 10. The V gene's germline CDR1 is SNHLY and CDR2 FYNNEI.

The chain couples TRBV5-6 to TRBJ1-3; D unclear. V was pared by 2 bases and J by 5 bases, with 14 bases between. This CDR3 region has 15 residues. Germline loops: CDR1 SGHDT, CDR2 YYEEEE. The CDR3 DNA reads TGTGCCAGCAGCTTCGCAGTGGGCACGCGAAACACCATATATTTT. As protein: CASSFAVGTRNTIYF.